This paragraph reports one TCR beta chain. Its specificity is unknown. The study ran its PCR with 60 Vbeta and 13 Jbeta primers. TCRdb's copy holds only in-frame clones and misses some; the assay was immunoSEQ multiplex PCR. This table has 150,000 to 180,000 clones, approximately 80% appearing once. Per the germline V gene, CDR1 is SGHVS and CDR2 is FNYEAQ. J gave up 4 bases and V 5 bases, and 17 bases lay outside the gene matches. The CDR3 totals 18 residues. The sample belongs to a study of cytomegalovirus exposure and HLA in healthy donors. Study results and caveats: Among the sequence variants, a highly shared cluster was likely an artifact of sequencing. Specific recognition of CMV antigens was confirmed in vitro for a few chains (all CMV-associated).

The sequence derives from a young man in good health and CMV-seropositive. This chain connects TRBV7-6 to TRBJ2-7, with 10 positions matching TRBD2. Sequenced material: PBMCs. The CDR3 nucleotides read TGTGCCAGCAGCATTAGCGAGTTCCTAGCGGGGGCCGGGTACGAGCAGTACTTC. This sequence encodes CASSISEFLAGAGYEQYF. The entire variable domain, with the rest obtained from reference TRBV7-6 and TRBJ2-7, is as follows: GAGVSQSPRYKVTKRGQDVALRCDPISGHVSLYWYRQALGQGPEFLTYFNYEAQQDKSGLPNDRFSAERPEGSISTLTIQRTEQRDSAMYRCASSISEFLAGAGYEQYFGPGTRLTVT.